The subject of this entry is one TCR beta chain. No antigen is known for it. The trim removed 2 bases at V and 4 bases at J, leaving 8 bases unmatched. This CDR3 comprises 17 residues. Germline CDR1 MGHDK, CDR2 SYGVNS. Repertoires were generated with immunoSEQ multiplex PCR, while TCRdb's copy carries only in-frame clones and drops some. The sample records under 200,000 clones, about 92% being singletons. The data were taken from a study of T cell responses to AZD1222 COVID-19 vaccine. General study points: Seropositive at baseline were only a handful of AZD1222 recipients. Females outnumbered males among donors, who were mostly white British; clonal diversity was possibly underestimated. Only after the peak T cell response were repertoires sampled. The study found Spike-specific TCR breadth and depth rose after two AZD1222 doses.

The sequences come from peripheral blood, collected on day 0 of AZD1222 vaccination. The origin of this receptor is an adult in good health. The V call is TRBV25-1, the J call TRBJ2-5; 12 bases match TRBD1. This CDR3 reads CASSEIRDRGPVETQYF. CDR3 nucleotide sequence: TGTGCCAGCAGTGAAATTCGGGACAGGGGGCCGGTAGAGACCCAGTACTTC.